A selection of T cell receptor beta chains follows, all from one sample in a study of blood T cell repertoires in COVID-19. Sequencing used immunoSEQ multiplex PCR; TCRdb keeps in-frame clones, though not all of them. The sample lists some 200,000 clones, approximately 86% occurring once. The sample was PBMCs or T cells enriched from blood (not recorded which). These receptors were obtained from a man aged 18 to 29 with acute COVID-19. Both conserved end residues are part of each CDR3. A D gene is named only where the DNA matches it firmly. Expanded clones get a size class; other rows say once, few or many, or leave the size out.

TRBV7-3	-	TRBD1	TRBJ2-3	TGTGCCAGCAGCTCCACAGGGGGTGGCACAGATACGCAGTATTTT	CASSSTGGGTDTQYF
TRBV6-2/TRBV6-3	-	TRBD2	TRBJ2-7	TGTGCCAGCAGTTACGGGCTAGCGGGAGTTGAGCAGTACTTC	CASSYGLAGVEQYF
TRBV14	-	TRBD2	TRBJ2-5	TGTGCCAGCAGCCCGACTAGCGGGATTCAAGAGACCCAGTACTTC	CASSPTSGIQETQYF
TRBV28	-	-	TRBJ2-5	TGTGCCAGCAGTTCCCAGTTTGGGGCCCAAGAGACCCAGTACTTC	CASSSQFGAQETQYF
TRBV5-4	-	TRBD2	TRBJ2-7	TGTGCCAGCAGCCCGGACCTAGCGGGAGGGCCCTACGAGCAGTACTTC	CASSPDLAGGPYEQYF
TRBV6-1	-	TRBD1	TRBJ1-1	TGTGCCAGCAGTGAGTACCCGACAGGGACTCTTACCGGAGCTTTCTTT	CASSEYPTGTLTGAFF
TRBV19	-	TRBD1	TRBJ1-2	TGTGCCAGTAGATACAGGGGCCTCGACTATGGCTACACCTTC	CASRYRGLDYGYTF
TRBV10-3	-	-	TRBJ2-5	TGTGCCATCAGTGGAGTCGGGAATCAAGAGACCCAGTACTTC	CAISGVGNQETQYF
TRBV5-4	-	-	TRBJ1-3	TGTGCCAGCAGCTTTCAAGTCTCAGGGGCTGGAAACACCATATATTTT	CASSFQVSGAGNTIYF
TRBV6-5	-	-	TRBJ1-5	TGTGCCAGCACTTTGGAGGGCAGGAGGGGTCAGCCCCAGCATTTT	CASTLEGRRGQPQHF
TRBV11-2	once	TRBD2	TRBJ2-1	TGTGCCAGCAGGATTAGTAGCGGGTTGGGATGGGATGAGCAGTTCTTC	CASRISSGLGWDEQFF
TRBV4-1	-	TRBD1	TRBJ2-2	TGCGCCAGCAGCCAAGACCGGGACAGGGTCACCGGGGAGCTGTTTTTT	CASSQDRDRVTGELFF
TRBV3-1/TRBV3-2	-	-	TRBJ2-2	TGTGCCAGCAGCCCTGGACAGCGCGGGGAGCTGTTTTTT	CASSPGQRGELFF
TRBV3-1/TRBV3-2	-	TRBD2	TRBJ2-5	TGTGCCAGCAGCCAGGGGACTAGCGGGAAAGAGACCCAGTACTTC	CASSQGTSGKETQYF
TRBV7-9	-	-	TRBJ1-4	TGTGCCAGCAGCTCCCGGGAGACGGATGAGAATGAAAAACTGTTTTTT	CASSSRETDENEKLFF
TRBV7-8	few	-	TRBJ1-3	TGTGCCAGCAGCCGAGGGTTAGGCAGGATCTCCTCTGGAAACACCATATATTTT	CASSRGLGRISSGNTIYF
TRBV2	-	TRBD2	TRBJ2-3	TGTGCCAGCCGGCGGGCTAGCGGGAGGTGGGGGGTTACCACAGATACGCAGTATTTT	CASRRASGRWGVTTDTQYF
TRBV28	-	TRBD1	TRBJ1-3	TGTGCCAGCGGTACAGGGGGCCACTCTGGAAACACCATATATTTT	CASGTGGHSGNTIYF
TRBV28	-	-	TRBJ2-7	TGTGCCAGCAGTTTTGCGGGGCCCTACGAGCAGTACTTC	CASSFAGPYEQYF
TRBV29-1	-	-	TRBJ2-2	TGCAGCGCCGCCCGTCAGGCAGACGCCGGGGAGCTGTTTTTT	CSAARQADAGELFF
TRBV19	-	TRBD1	TRBJ1-2	TGTGCCAGTAGTAGGGACAGGACCTATGGCTACACCTTC	CASSRDRTYGYTF
TRBV11-2	-	-	TRBJ2-3	TGTGCCAGCAGCTTATCGGGAGCGTTCACAGATACGCAGTATTTT	CASSLSGAFTDTQYF
TRBV28	-	TRBD1	TRBJ2-3	TGTGCCAGCAGTTCACAGGGGAGCACAGATACGCAGTATTTT	CASSSQGSTDTQYF
TRBV19	-	TRBD1	TRBJ1-1	TGTGCCAGTAGTATGGGTGGAGCAGGGGGCGCCAACACTGAAGCTTTCTTT	CASSMGGAGGANTEAFF